These T cell receptor beta chains were read from a single sample in a study of blood T cell repertoires in COVID-19. The method was immunoSEQ multiplex PCR; TCRdb's version includes in-frame clones alone and lacks a portion of them. The repertoire consists of about 340,000 clones, with 70% to 90% occurring once and the leading ten covering about 4%. Sample: PBMCs or T cells enriched from blood (not recorded which). These receptors all stem from a woman aged 35 to 49 with acute COVID-19. Both conserved end residues are part of each CDR3. A D gene is named only where the DNA matches it firmly. The size entry is marked missing in some rows and otherwise reads once, few, many or a size class.

size,J,V,D,DNA,CDR3
-,TRBJ2-3,TRBV12-3/TRBV12-4,-,TGTGCCAGCAGAATAGCGGATACGCAGTATTTT,CASRIADTQYF
-,TRBJ1-5,TRBV4-1,-,TGCGCCAGCAGCCAAGACTCGGGTTCGCCCCAGCATTTT,CASSQDSGSPQHF
-,TRBJ2-1,TRBV19,TRBD1,TGTGCCAGTAGCCGGGACAGCTCCTACAATGAGCAGTTCTTC,CASSRDSSYNEQFF
-,TRBJ2-6,TRBV9,TRBD1,TGTGCCAGCAGCGTAGTTGGACAGGCTATCTCTGGGGCCAACGTCCTGACTTTC,CASSVVGQAISGANVLTF
few,TRBJ1-2,TRBV29-1,-,TGCAGCGTTGTGGCGGGCAGCCCCTATGGCTACACCTTC,CSVVAGSPYGYTF
-,TRBJ2-1,TRBV7-2,TRBD1,TGTGCCAGCAGCTTAAATCCACCCGGGACAGGAGACTACAATGAGCAGTTCTTC,CASSLNPPGTGDYNEQFF
once,TRBJ2-1,TRBV11-2,TRBD2,TGTGCCAGCAGCCCGGTTGGCGGGAGGCCGTACAATGAGCAGTTCTTC,CASSPVGGRPYNEQFF
-,TRBJ2-1,TRBV11-2,TRBD2,TGTGCCAGCAGCTCCCTGACTAGCGGGAGAGTGCAGTTCTTC,CASSSLTSGRVQFF
-,TRBJ1-3,TRBV3-1/TRBV3-2,TRBD1,TGTGCCAGCACCCTACAGGGGGCCTACGCTGGAAACACCATATATTTT,CASTLQGAYAGNTIYF
-,TRBJ2-1,TRBV13,-,TGTGCCAGCAGCCAGACCGGGGGGCAGTTCTTC,CASSQTGGQFF
-,TRBJ1-5,TRBV18,-,TGTGCCAGCTCAAACCAGTCCGGGAATCAGCCCCAGCATTTT,CASSNQSGNQPQHF
-,TRBJ1-1,TRBV2,-,TGTGCCAGCAGTGGGACAGCTAACACTGAAGCTTTCTTT,CASSGTANTEAFF
-,TRBJ2-1,TRBV11-2,-,TGTGCCAGCAGCTCGGGAGTAAATAATGAGCAGTTCTTC,CASSSGVNNEQFF
few,TRBJ2-1,TRBV21-1,-,TGTGCCAGCAGCAAATCGACTAGCGGGAGGGTTTTTAATGATGAGCAGTTCTTC,CASSKSTSGRVFNDEQFF
-,TRBJ1-4,TRBV4-2,-,TGTGCCAGCAGCCAAGAAGTGAGGACTGCAACTAATGAAAAACTGTTTTTT,CASSQEVRTATNEKLFF
-,TRBJ2-4,TRBV6-5,TRBD1,TGTGCCAGCAGAGGGACAGGGAAAAACATTCAGTACTTC,CASRGTGKNIQYF
once,TRBJ1-2,TRBV19,-,TGTGCCAGTAGTCCCAGGGGCTATGGCTACACCTTC,CASSPRGYGYTF
-,TRBJ2-7,TRBV19,TRBD1,TGTGCCAGTAGTCCGGGACAGGGGAACTACGAGCAGTACTTC,CASSPGQGNYEQYF
-,TRBJ2-3,TRBV27,TRBD1,TGTGCCAGCAGCCCTTTTCGGACAGGGCCGGCAGATACGCAGTATTTT,CASSPFRTGPADTQYF
few,TRBJ1-3,TRBV15,TRBD1,TGTGCCACCAGCAGAGATTGGGGACAGTACTCTGGAAACACCATATATTTT,CATSRDWGQYSGNTIYF
-,TRBJ1-2,TRBV5-6,-,TGTGCCAGCAGCTTGGGGAGCGGCTACACCTTC,CASSLGSGYTF
few,TRBJ1-2,TRBV19,-,TGTGCCAGTTCGGGGGACCGAGGGCTATACTATGGCTACACCTTC,CASSGDRGLYYGYTF
few,TRBJ2-1,TRBV24-1,-,TGTGCCACCAGTATACAGAGCCATGAGCAGTTCTTC,CATSIQSHEQFF
-,TRBJ2-7,TRBV5-6,-,TGTGCCAGCAGCTTGGTGGGGACTCTAAACTACGAGCAGTACTTC,CASSLVGTLNYEQYF
-,TRBJ2-1,TRBV14,TRBD2,TGTGCCAGCAGCCAAGTTTTTACTAGCGGGAGGGCCGGGAATGAGCAGTTCTTC,CASSQVFTSGRAGNEQFF
-,TRBJ2-1,TRBV14,TRBD1,TGTGCCAGCAGCCAAGTGGGACAGGGCACCTACAATGAGCAGTTCTTC,CASSQVGQGTYNEQFF
-,TRBJ1-4,TRBV14,-,TGTGCCAGCAGCCAAGTTTTCGGAAAACTGTTTTTT,CASSQVFGKLFF
-,TRBJ1-2,TRBV4-1,-,TGCGCCAGCAGCCATCTCGGCGGGGAACGGGGCTACACCTTC,CASSHLGGERGYTF
-,TRBJ1-2,TRBV9,-,TGTGCCAGCAGTCTGGGGAGCTATGGCTACACCTTC,CASSLGSYGYTF
-,TRBJ1-4,TRBV28,-,TGTGCCAGCAGTTTATCCCCGAGGACAGCTAATGAAAAACTGTTTTTT,CASSLSPRTANEKLFF
-,TRBJ1-5,TRBV19,-,TGTGCCAGTAGTACCCGCGAGGGCCAGGGCAATCAGCCCCAGCATTTT,CASSTREGQGNQPQHF
-,TRBJ1-5,TRBV2,TRBD1,TGTGCCAGCAGTGAATTGGGGACAGGGCTCGGCAATCAGCCCCAGCATTTT,CASSELGTGLGNQPQHF
-,TRBJ1-1,TRBV24-1,TRBD1,TGTGCCACCAGTGGACAGGGGACCCAGAACACTGAAGCTTTCTTT,CATSGQGTQNTEAFF
-,TRBJ2-6,TRBV6-6,TRBD2,TGTGCCAGCAGTCCGCCCGGACTAGCGGGAGGTGGGGCCAACGTCCTGACTTTC,CASSPPGLAGGGANVLTF
-,TRBJ1-2,TRBV7-8,TRBD1,TGTGCCAGCAGCTACCGGGACAGGACTTCTACGCGTGGCTACACCTTC,CASSYRDRTSTRGYTF
-,TRBJ2-3,TRBV7-3,-,TGTGCCAGCAGCTTTAGAGGAACAGATACGCAGTATTTT,CASSFRGTDTQYF
-,TRBJ2-1,TRBV20-1,-,TGCAGTACACAGGTCAATGAGCAGTTCTTC,CSTQVNEQFF
-,TRBJ2-2,TRBV11-3,TRBD2,TGTGCCAGCAGCCCCGGACTAGCGGGGGCCTACACCGGGGAGCTGTTTTTT,CASSPGLAGAYTGELFF
-,TRBJ2-4,TRBV7-9,-,TGTGCCAGCAGCCCCCCTGGGGGGAGCAAAAACATTCAGTACTTC,CASSPPGGSKNIQYF
-,TRBJ1-2,TRBV18,TRBD1,TGTGCCAGCTCCCCTAGACAGGGGGCGCTGGATGGCTACACCTTC,CASSPRQGALDGYTF
-,TRBJ2-3,TRBV2,TRBD2,TGTGCCAGCAGTGAACGGGAGGATACTAGCGGGGGTAGAGATACGCAGTATTTT,CASSEREDTSGGRDTQYF
-,TRBJ1-4,TRBV18,-,TGTGCCAGCTCACCTAACACAGGAAATAATGAAAAACTGTTTTTT,CASSPNTGNNEKLFF
-,TRBJ2-5,TRBV3-1/TRBV3-2,-,TGTGCCAGCAGCCAAGATCTTGCGTTGAAAGAGACCCAGTACTTC,CASSQDLALKETQYF
once,TRBJ2-7,TRBV28,TRBD2,TGTGCCAGCAGTTCATCGACTAGCGGTAGCCCCTACGAGCAGTACTTC,CASSSSTSGSPYEQYF
-,TRBJ2-2,TRBV5-1,TRBD1,TGCGCCAGCAGCTTGAGACAGGGATCCACCGGGGAGCTGTTTTTT,CASSLRQGSTGELFF
-,TRBJ1-1,TRBV18,TRBD1,TGTGCCAGCTCACCCCAACAGGGGCGGAACACTGAAGCTTTCTTT,CASSPQQGRNTEAFF
-,TRBJ1-1,TRBV27,TRBD1,TGTGCCAGCAGTTTAATGGCAGGGGGGCAGGTCACTGAAGCTTTCTTT,CASSLMAGGQVTEAFF